This T cell receptor (beta chain) was recorded in a study of a mutant IDH1 vaccine in newly diagnosed glioma. This clone was counted only a few times. No antigen is known for it. Profiled with immunoSEQ multiplex PCR; TCRdb holds only in-frame clones, not every one. The table includes around 49,000 clones, approximately 78% detected once. The time point here: week 5, during vaccination. A single vaccine dose contained 300 ug of mutant IDH1 20-mer peptide, and topical imiquimod was used with it. Donor tumors were new WHO grade 3 or 4 IDH1-mutant, ATRX-lost astrocytomas. This CDR3 is 12 amino acids long. Trimming pared 5 bases from V and 5 bases from J, leaving 9 bases between. In germline, CDR1 is SQVTM, CDR2 ANQGSEA.

The sequencing used PBMCs, collected from a glioma patient whose treatment included an IDH1 peptide vaccine. This sequence joins TRBV29-1 and TRBJ2-2; D remains unclear. The clonotype was recovered from a man aged 50 to 60 with glioma. The CDR3 DNA reads as TGCAGCGTTTCGACGTGGACCGGGGAGCTGTTTTTT. Amino acids: CSVSTWTGELFF.